The present T cell receptor beta chain was sequenced within a study of technical replicates of blood from a few donors. Using immunoSEQ multiplex PCR, the repertoire was profiled, and TCRdb retains in-frame clones only, with some absent. The table records 60,000 to 85,000 clones, about 94% of them present only once. Sequencing used T cells isolated from PBMCs. The sequence was obtained from a human donor in good health.

CDR3 sequence: CASSLKTRVGLFF. The CDR3 nucleotides read TGTGCCAGCAGCCTTAAAACCAGGGTCGGGCTGTTTTTT. The chain joins TRBV27 to TRBJ1-4; D might be TRBD1 (5 bases). The CDR3 is made up of 13 amino acids. CDR1 is MNHEY, CDR2 SMNVEV, per germline (reference sequence). Trimming stripped 6 bases from V and 14 bases from J, with 19 bases between.